This TCR beta chain originates from a study of blood T cell repertoires in COVID-19. The wider study: The samples span acute and convalescent COVID-19 from the United States, Italy and Spain.

V trimming: 0 bases; J trimming: 6 bases; junction bases outside the gene matches: 1. Germline V gene sequence: CDR1 SGHNT, CDR2 YYREEE (reference sequence). The CDR3 runs 14 residues. Authors' processing steps: The authors estimated nucleated cell counts from reference gene primer amplification. The table came from immunoSEQ multiplex PCR; TCRdb's copy has only in-frame clones and leaves some out. The DNA gave D and trimming, while V, J and clone size come from that table. The sample lists about 210,000 clones; around 90% were seen once. The chain has TRBV5-4 and TRBJ2-7, with 12 positions matching TRBD2. The receptor's source is a man aged 25-40 years with acute or convalescent COVID-19. Material: peripheral blood. The CDR3 region is CASSLAGLAGEQYF. CDR3 nucleotide sequence: TGTGCCAGCAGCTTGGCGGGACTAGCGGGCGAGCAGTACTTC.